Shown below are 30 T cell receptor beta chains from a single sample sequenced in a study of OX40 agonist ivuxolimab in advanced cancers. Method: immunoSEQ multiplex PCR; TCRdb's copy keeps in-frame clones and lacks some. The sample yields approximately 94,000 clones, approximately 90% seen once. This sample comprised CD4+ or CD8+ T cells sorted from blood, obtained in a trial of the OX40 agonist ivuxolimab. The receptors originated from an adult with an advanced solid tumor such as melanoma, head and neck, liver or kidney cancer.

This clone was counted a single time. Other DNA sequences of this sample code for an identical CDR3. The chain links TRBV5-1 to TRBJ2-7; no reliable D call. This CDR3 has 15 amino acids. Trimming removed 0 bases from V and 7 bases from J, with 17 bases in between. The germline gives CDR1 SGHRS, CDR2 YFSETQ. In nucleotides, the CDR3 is TGCGCCAGCAGCTTGGATGGCCGGACGCTGGGTGAGCAGTACTTC. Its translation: CASSLDGRTLGEQYF. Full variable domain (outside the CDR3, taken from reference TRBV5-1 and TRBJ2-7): KAGVTQTPRYLIKTRGQQVTLSCSPISGHRSVSWYQQTPGQGLQFLFEYFSETQRNKGNFPGRFSGRQFSNSRSEMNVSTLELGDSALYLCASSLDGRTLGEQYFGPGTRLTVT.

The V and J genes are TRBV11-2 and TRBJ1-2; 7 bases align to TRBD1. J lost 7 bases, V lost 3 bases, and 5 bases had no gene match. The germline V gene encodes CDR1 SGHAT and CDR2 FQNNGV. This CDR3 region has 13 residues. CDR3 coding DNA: TGTGCCAGCAGCTTTCCGGGACAGATTGGCTACACCTTC. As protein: CASSFPGQIGYTF.

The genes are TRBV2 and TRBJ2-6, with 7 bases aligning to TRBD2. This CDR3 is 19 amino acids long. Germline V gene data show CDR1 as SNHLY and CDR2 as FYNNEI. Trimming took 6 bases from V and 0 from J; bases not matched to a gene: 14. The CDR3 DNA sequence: TGTGCCAGCAGGTTGGGGATTGGACTAGGCCTCTCTGGGGCCAACGTCCTGACTTTC. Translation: CASRLGIGLGLSGANVLTF.

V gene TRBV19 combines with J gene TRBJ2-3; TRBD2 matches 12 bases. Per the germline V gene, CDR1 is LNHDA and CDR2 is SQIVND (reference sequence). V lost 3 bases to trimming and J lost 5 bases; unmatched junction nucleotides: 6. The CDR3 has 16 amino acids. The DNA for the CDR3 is TGTGCCAGTAGTATTGGTCTAGCGGGAGGGTTAGATACGCAGTATTTT. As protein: CASSIGLAGGLDTQYF.

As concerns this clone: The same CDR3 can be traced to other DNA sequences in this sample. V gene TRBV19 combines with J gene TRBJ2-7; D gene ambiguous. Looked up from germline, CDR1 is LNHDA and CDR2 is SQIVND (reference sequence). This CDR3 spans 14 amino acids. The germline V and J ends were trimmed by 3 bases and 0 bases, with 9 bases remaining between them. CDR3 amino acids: CASSISRSSYEQYF. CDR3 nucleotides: TGTGCCAGTAGTATCTCCAGGAGCTCCTACGAGCAGTACTTC.

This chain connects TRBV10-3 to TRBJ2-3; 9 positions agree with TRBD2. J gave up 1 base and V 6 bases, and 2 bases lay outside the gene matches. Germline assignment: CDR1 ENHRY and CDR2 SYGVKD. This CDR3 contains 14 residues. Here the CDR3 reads CAIREREGTDTQYF. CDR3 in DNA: TGTGCCATCAGGGAGCGGGAGGGCACAGATACGCAGTATTTT.

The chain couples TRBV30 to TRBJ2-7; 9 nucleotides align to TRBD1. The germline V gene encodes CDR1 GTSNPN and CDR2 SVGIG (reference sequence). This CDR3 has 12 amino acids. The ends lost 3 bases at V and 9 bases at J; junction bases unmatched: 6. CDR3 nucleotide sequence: TGTGCCTGGAGCGGGACAGGGTCTGGGCAGTACTTC. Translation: CAWSGTGSGQYF.

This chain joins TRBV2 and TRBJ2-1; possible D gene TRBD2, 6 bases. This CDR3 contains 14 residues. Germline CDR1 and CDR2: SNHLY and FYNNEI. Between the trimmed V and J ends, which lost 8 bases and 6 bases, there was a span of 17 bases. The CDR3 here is CASFRDLEGNEQFF. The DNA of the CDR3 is TGTGCCAGCTTCAGGGACTTAGAAGGCAATGAGCAGTTCTTC. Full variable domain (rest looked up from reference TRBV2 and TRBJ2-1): EPEVTQTPSHQVTQMGQEVILRCVPISNHLYFYWYRQILGQKVEFLVSFYNNEISEKSEIFDDQFSVERPDGSNFTLKIRSTKLEDSAMYFCASFRDLEGNEQFFGPGTRLTVL.

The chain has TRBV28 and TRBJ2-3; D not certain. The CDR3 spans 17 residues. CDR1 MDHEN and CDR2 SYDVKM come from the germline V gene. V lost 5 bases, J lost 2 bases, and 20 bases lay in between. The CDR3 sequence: CASSPSGRDKDTDTQYF. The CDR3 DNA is TGTGCCAGCAGTCCCTCGGGTAGGGATAAAGACACAGATACGCAGTATTTT.

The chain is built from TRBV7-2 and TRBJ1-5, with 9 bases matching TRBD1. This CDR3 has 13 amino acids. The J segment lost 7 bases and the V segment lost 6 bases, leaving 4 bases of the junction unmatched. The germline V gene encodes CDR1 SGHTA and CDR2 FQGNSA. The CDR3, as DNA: TGTGCCAGCAGTGGACAGGGGTGGCAGCCCCAGCATTTT. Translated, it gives CASSGQGWQPQHF. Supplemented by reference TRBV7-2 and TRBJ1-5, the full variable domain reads GAGVSQSPSNKVTEKGKDVELRCDPISGHTALYWYRQSLGQGLEFLIYFQGNSAPDKSGLPSDRFSAERTGGSVSTLTIQRTQQEDSAVYLCASSGQGWQPQHFGDGTRLSIL.

The DNA of the CDR3 is TGTGCCAGCAGCTTGGTGGGGGGGGCCAACACTGAAGCTTTCTTT. Its translation is CASSLVGGANTEAFF. The rearrangement joins TRBV5-4 to TRBJ1-1, with D tentatively TRBD1 (6 bases). This CDR3 region has 15 residues. The germline V and J ends were trimmed by 0 bases and 2 bases, with 11 bases remaining between them. Germline V gene lookup returns CDR1 SGHNT and CDR2 YYREEE (reference sequence).

DNA of the CDR3: TGTGCCTGGAGTGAAGGACCCGAGCAGTTCTTC. It specifies CAWSEGPEQFF. The rearrangement joins TRBV30 to TRBJ2-1; D not certain. The CDR3 has 11 residues. V shed 1 base and J shed 10 bases, with 8 bases lying between them. Germline-derived CDR1 and CDR2 are GTSNPN and SVGIG (reference sequence).

CDR3 DNA sequence: TGTGCCAGCAGCGGTGCCTGGGGCACTGAAGCTTTCTTT. Its translation: CASSGAWGTEAFF. The chain recombines TRBV9 with TRBJ1-1, with no clear D. CDR3 length equals 13 residues. Germline values: CDR1 SGDLS, CDR2 YYNGEE. With 3 bases removed from V and 4 bases from J, the gap between germline ends came to 10 bases.

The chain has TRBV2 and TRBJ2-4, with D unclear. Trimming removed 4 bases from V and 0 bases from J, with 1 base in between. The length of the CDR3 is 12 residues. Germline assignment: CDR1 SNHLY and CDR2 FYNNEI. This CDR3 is CASSVAKNIQYF. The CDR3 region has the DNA TGTGCCAGCAGTGTAGCCAAAAACATTCAGTACTTC. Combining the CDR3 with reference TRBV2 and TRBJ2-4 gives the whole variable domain EPEVTQTPSHQVTQMGQEVILRCVPISNHLYFYWYRQILGQKVEFLVSFYNNEISEKSEIFDDQFSVERPDGSNFTLKIRSTKLEDSAMYFCASSVAKNIQYFGAGTRLSVL.

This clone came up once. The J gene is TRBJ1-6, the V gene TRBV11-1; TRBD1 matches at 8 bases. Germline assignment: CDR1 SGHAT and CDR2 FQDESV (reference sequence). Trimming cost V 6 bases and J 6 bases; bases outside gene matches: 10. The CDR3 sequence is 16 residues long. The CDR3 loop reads CASRITGTGVNSPLHF. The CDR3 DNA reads TGTGCCAGCAGGATAACGGGGACAGGCGTTAATTCACCCCTCCACTTT.

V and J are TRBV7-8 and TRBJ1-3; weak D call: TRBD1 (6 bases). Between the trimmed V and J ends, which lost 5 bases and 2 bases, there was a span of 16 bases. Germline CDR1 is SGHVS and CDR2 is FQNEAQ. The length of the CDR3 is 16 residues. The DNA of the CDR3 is TGTGCCAGCAGCCACTTAGCATCAGGGGCTGGAAACACCATATATTTT. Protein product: CASSHLASGAGNTIYF.

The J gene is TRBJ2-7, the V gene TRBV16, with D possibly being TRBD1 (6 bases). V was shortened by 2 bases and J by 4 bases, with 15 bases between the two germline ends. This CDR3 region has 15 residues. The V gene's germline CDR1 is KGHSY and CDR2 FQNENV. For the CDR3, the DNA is TGTGCCAGCAGCCAACCTGGACAGAGGGATTACGAGCAGTACTTC. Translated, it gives CASSQPGQRDYEQYF.

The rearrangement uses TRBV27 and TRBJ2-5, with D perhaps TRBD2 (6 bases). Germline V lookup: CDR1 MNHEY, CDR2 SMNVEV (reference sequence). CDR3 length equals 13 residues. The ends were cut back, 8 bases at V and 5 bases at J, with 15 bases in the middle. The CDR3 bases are TGTGCCAGCCACCGGGGGTCCGGGGAGACCCAGTACTTC. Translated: CASHRGSGETQYF.

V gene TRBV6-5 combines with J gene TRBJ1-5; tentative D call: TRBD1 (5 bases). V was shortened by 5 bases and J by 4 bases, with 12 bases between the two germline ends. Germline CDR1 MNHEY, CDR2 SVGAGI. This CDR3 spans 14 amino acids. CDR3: CASSPQGANQPQHF. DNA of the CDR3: TGTGCCAGCAGTCCCCAAGGGGCAAATCAGCCCCAGCATTTT.

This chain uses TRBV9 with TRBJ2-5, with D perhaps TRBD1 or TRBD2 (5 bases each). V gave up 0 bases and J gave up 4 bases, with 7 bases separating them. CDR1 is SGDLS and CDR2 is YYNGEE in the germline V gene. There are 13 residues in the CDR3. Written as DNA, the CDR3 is TGTGCCAGCAGCGTAGCGAGGGGAGAGACCCAGTACTTC. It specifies CASSVARGETQYF.

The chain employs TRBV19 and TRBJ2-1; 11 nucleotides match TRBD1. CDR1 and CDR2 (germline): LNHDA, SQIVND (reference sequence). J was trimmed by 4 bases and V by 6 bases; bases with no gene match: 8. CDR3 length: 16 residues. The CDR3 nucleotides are TGTGCCAGTAGCCACCGGACAGGGGGCGGATACAATGAGCAGTTCTTC. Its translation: CASSHRTGGGYNEQFF.

The chain's CDR3 is CASNRSGRDETQYF. CDR3 nucleotides: TGTGCCAGCAATCGGAGCGGGAGAGACGAGACCCAGTACTTC. V is TRBV6-6 and J is TRBJ2-5, with 8 bases lining up with TRBD2. Trimming at V came to 7 bases and at J to 5 bases, leaving 9 bases not matched to a gene. CDR3 length: 14 residues. Germline V gene sequence: CDR1 MNHNY, CDR2 SVGAGI (reference sequence).

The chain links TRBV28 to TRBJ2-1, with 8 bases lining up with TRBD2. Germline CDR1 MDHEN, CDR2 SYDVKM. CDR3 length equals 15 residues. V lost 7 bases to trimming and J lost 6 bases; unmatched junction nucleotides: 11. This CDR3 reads CASTSPTGLVNEQFF. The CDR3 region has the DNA TGTGCCAGCACCTCCCCCACGGGACTAGTCAATGAGCAGTTCTTC.

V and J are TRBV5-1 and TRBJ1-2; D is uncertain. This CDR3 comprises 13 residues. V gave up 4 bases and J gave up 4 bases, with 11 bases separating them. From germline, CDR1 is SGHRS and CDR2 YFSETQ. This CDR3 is CASSAAKSYGYTF. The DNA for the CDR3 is TGCGCCAGCAGCGCGGCCAAGAGCTATGGCTACACCTTC. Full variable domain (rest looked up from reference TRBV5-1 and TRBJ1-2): KAGVTQTPRYLIKTRGQQVTLSCSPISGHRSVSWYQQTPGQGLQFLFEYFSETQRNKGNFPGRFSGRQFSNSRSEMNVSTLELGDSALYLCASSAAKSYGYTFGSGTRLTVV.

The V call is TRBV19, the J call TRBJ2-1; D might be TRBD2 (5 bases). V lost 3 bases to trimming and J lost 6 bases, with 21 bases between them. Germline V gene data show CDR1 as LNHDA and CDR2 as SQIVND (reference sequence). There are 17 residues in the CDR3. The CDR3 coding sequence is TGTGCCAGTAGTATTCCCTTCAAAACCCGGGATAGCAATGAGCAGTTCTTC. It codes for CASSIPFKTRDSNEQFF.

For the CDR3, the DNA is TGTGCCAGCAGCGGCCCGGGACTAGCGGGGGGGCGGAGCACAGATACGCAGTATTTT. It specifies CASSGPGLAGGRSTDTQYF. The chain links TRBV9 to TRBJ2-3, with 16 positions matching TRBD2. The V segment lost 3 bases and the J segment 0 bases; nucleotides outside the gene matches: 7. The CDR3 length is 19 residues. Per the germline V gene, CDR1 is SGDLS and CDR2 is YYNGEE.

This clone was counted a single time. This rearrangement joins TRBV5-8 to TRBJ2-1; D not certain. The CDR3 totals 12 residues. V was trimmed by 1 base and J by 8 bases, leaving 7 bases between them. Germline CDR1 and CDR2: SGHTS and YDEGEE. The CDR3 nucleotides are TGTGCCAGCAGCTTGAGCCTACATGAGCAGTTCTTC. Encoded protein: CASSLSLHEQFF. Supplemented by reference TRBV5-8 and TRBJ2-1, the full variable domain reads EAGVTQSPTHLIKTRGQQATLRCSPISGHTSVYWYQQALGLGLQFLLWYDEGEERNRGNFPPRFSGRQFPNYSSELNVNALELEDSALYLCASSLSLHEQFFGPGTRLTVL.

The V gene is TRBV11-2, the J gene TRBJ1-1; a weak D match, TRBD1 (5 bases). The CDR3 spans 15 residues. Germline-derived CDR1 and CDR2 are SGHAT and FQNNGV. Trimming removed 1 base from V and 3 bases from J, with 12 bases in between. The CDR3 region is CASSLGPGRDTEAFF. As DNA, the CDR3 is TGTGCCAGCAGCTTAGGGCCGGGGCGAGACACTGAAGCTTTCTTT.

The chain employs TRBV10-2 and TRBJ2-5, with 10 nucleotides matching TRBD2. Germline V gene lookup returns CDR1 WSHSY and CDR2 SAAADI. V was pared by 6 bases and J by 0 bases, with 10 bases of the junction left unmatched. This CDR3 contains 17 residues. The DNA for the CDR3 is TGCGCCAGCAGGAGGGGAGCGGGGGGGACGTACCAAGAGACCCAGTACTTC. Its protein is CASRRGAGGTYQETQYF.

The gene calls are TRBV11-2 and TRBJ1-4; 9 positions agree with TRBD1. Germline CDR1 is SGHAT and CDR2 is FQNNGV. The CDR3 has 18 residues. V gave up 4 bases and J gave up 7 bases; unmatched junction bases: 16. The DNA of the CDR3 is TGTGCCAGCAGCTCACTCCCGGGACAGGGAGGGGATGGTGAAAAACTGTTTTTT. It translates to CASSSLPGQGGDGEKLFF.